The 3 T cell receptor beta chains presented below share a single source sample, sequenced in a study of read filtering for tumor transcriptome and immune sequencing. The library was built from roughly 400 ng RNA with molecular barcoded adaptors for alpha/delta and beta/gamma chains. TCRdb reanalysed the reads using MiXCR and keeps one entry per CDR3 protein. The sample shows fewer than 150,000 distinct CDR3 sequences, over 10% of them seen only once. The sequencing sample was made of a population of CD138-negative cells sorted from bone marrow. The receptors originated from a donor at least 40 years old with multiple myeloma.

This clonotype was observed many times. CDR3 residues: CASSLGRGAYEQYF. Written as DNA, the CDR3 is TGTGCCAGCAGCCTGGGGCGGGGGGCCTACGAGCAGTACTTC. This rearrangement joins TRBV6-5 to TRBJ2-7; 8 bases are shared with TRBD2. Germline CDR1 reads MNHEY; CDR2 reads SVGAGI. The trim removed 6 bases at V and 2 bases at J, leaving 6 bases unmatched. The CDR3 has 14 residues.

This clonotype was detected a few times. This sequence joins TRBV29-1 and TRBJ2-7; tentative D call: TRBD2 (6 bases). V dropped 8 bases and J dropped 4 bases, with 12 bases sitting between them. The germline CDR1 and CDR2 sequences are SQVTM and ANQGSEA. The CDR3 length is 11 residues. Here the CDR3 reads CSTGTEYEQYF. CDR3 DNA: TGCAGCACCGGGACTGAGTACGAGCAGTACTTC.

This clonotype was detected many times. The chain employs TRBV6-1 and TRBJ2-2; D is undetermined. The CDR3 sequence is 13 residues long. V lost 7 bases, J lost 3 bases, and 9 bases lay in between. The germline gives CDR1 MNHNS, CDR2 SASEGT. CDR3 amino acids: CASMGLYTGELFF. DNA of the CDR3: TGTGCCAGCATGGGGTTATACACCGGGGAGCTGTTTTTT.